This TCR beta chain was profiled in a study of T-cell memory formation after mild COVID-19. Study-wide results and caveats: Clones shrinking between day 15 and 85 showed a balanced CD4/CD8 split, and those that grew later tilted toward CD4+. Pre-infection memory held some responding clones, suggesting pre-existing cross-reactive T cells responded. CD8+ contracting clones occupied EMRA, while CD4+ ones occupied mainly CM and EM.

Germline V gives CDR1 DFQATT, CDR2 SNEGSKA (reference sequence). Germline trimming cut 6 bases from V and 9 bases from J; bases unmatched to any gene: 12. This CDR3 is 15 amino acids long. In TCRdb, the 5' RACE reads were re-called with MiXCR into one record per CDR3 protein. The repertoire holds hundreds of thousands of distinct CDR3 sequences, with around 17% as singletons. On this clonotype: Its antigen is as yet unknown.

The receptor was derived from a man aged 18-30 years who had mild COVID-19 (a few samples of this study predate the infection). Cell type and time point are not known. This sequence joins TRBV20-1 and TRBJ1-6, with 9 bases matching TRBD1. The sample was PBMCs or a T cell subset sorted from them (not recorded which). The CDR3 nucleotides read TGCAGTGCAACGGTCCGGGACAGGGAGGTTTCACCCCTCCACTTT. Translated: CSATVRDREVSPLHF.